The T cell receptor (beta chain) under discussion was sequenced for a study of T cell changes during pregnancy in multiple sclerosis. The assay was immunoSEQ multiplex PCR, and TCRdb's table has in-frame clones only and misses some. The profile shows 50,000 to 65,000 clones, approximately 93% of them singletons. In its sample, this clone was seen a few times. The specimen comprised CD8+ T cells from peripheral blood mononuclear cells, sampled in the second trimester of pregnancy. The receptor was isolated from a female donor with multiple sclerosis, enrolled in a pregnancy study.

CDR3 nucleotides: TGTGCCAGCAGAAGCAGGAACCTTAACTATGGCTACACCTTC. Protein sequence: CASRSRNLNYGYTF. This chain links TRBV2 with TRBJ1-2, with D uncertain. Germline CDR1 is SNHLY and CDR2 is FYNNEI. V was pared by 6 bases and J by 1 base, with 12 bases between. The CDR3 is made up of 14 amino acids.